Listed below are T cell receptor beta chains from one sample, sequenced in a study of beta chain features in type 1 diabetes. Using immunoSEQ multiplex PCR, the repertoire was profiled, and TCRdb retains in-frame clones only, with some absent. This table holds fewer than 450,000 clones, roughly 14% found once. The sequencing input was naive CD4+ T cells from blood. The source of these receptors is a woman between 18 and 29 years old with type 1 diabetes. Each CDR3 is given with its conserved first and last residue. Each record gives: CDR3 protein, CDR3 DNA, V gene, D gene, J gene, clone size. D genes are given only for firm matches. Size is omitted from some rows. Given values are once, few, many or a class for expanded clones.

CDR3 protein: CASSLESGTGAGDTQYF
CDR3 DNA: TGTGCCAGCAGCTTGGAATCCGGAACAGGAGCCGGTGATACGCAGTATTTT
V gene: TRBV5-4
D gene: .
J gene: TRBJ2-3
clone size: few

CDR3 protein: CSVELGMGAHGNTIYF
CDR3 DNA: TGCAGCGTTGAACTAGGGATGGGGGCGCACGGAAACACCATATATTTT
V gene: TRBV29-1
D gene: .
J gene: TRBJ1-3
clone size: few

CDR3 protein: CASGADYYGYTF
CDR3 DNA: TGTGCCTCAGGGGCGGACTACTATGGCTACACCTTC
V gene: TRBV19
D gene: .
J gene: TRBJ1-2
clone size: few

CDR3 protein: CASSPRDSNEQFF
CDR3 DNA: TGTGCCAGCTCACCACGAGACAGCAATGAGCAGTTCTTC
V gene: TRBV18
D gene: .
J gene: TRBJ2-1
clone size: few

CDR3 protein: CASKGPGADTQYF
CDR3 DNA: TGTGCCAGCAAGGGGCCTGGGGCAGATACGCAGTATTTT
V gene: TRBV7-3
D gene: .
J gene: TRBJ2-3
clone size: .

CDR3 protein: CSARDLSLAYF
CDR3 DNA: TGCAGTGCTAGAGATCTGAGCCTCGCATACTTC
V gene: TRBV20-1
D gene: .
J gene: TRBJ2-7
clone size: .

CDR3 protein: CASSLGGLAAYNEQFF
CDR3 DNA: TGTGCCAGCAGCTTGGGGGGGCTAGCGGCCTACAATGAGCAGTTCTTC
V gene: TRBV5-4
D gene: .
J gene: TRBJ2-1
clone size: .

CDR3 protein: CASSLGLAYSYNEQFF
CDR3 DNA: TGCGCCAGCAGCCTGGGACTAGCGTACTCCTACAATGAGCAGTTCTTC
V gene: TRBV5-1
D gene: TRBD2
J gene: TRBJ2-1
clone size: .

CDR3 protein: CASRGDRGQNQPQHF
CDR3 DNA: TGTGCCAGCAGAGGGGACAGGGGCCAGAATCAGCCCCAGCATTTT
V gene: TRBV6-6
D gene: TRBD1
J gene: TRBJ1-5
clone size: .

CDR3 protein: CATENLGGKAPNEQFF
CDR3 DNA: TGCGCCACCGAGAACCTCGGGGGAAAGGCGCCCAATGAGCAGTTCTTC
V gene: TRBV4-1
D gene: .
J gene: TRBJ2-1
clone size: .

CDR3 protein: CASSSTGSVRYTEAFF
CDR3 DNA: TGTGCCAGCAGTTCGACCGGTTCCGTGCGGTACACTGAAGCTTTCTTT
V gene: TRBV2
D gene: .
J gene: TRBJ1-1
clone size: few

CDR3 protein: CASSLLSGRQPQHF
CDR3 DNA: TGTGCCAGCAGTTTATTGAGTGGGAGGCAGCCCCAGCATTTT
V gene: TRBV28
D gene: .
J gene: TRBJ1-5
clone size: .